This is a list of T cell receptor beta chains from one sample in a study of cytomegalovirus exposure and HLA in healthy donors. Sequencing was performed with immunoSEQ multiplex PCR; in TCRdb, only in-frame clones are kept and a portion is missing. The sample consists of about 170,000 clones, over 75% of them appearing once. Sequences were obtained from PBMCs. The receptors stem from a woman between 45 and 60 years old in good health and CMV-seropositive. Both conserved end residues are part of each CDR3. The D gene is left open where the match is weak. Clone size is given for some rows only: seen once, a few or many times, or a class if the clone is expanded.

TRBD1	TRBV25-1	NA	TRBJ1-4	TGTGCCAGCAGTGAGGGACAGGGCGGGAGAAAACTGTTTTTT	CASSEGQGGRKLFF
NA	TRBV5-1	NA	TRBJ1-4	TGCGCCAGCAGCACCCTTTCGGCTGACGGGGAAAAACTGTTTTTT	CASSTLSADGEKLFF
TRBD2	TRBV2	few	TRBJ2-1	TGTGCCAGCAGTGCCGAGGGGCGGGGGGGCTGGAATGAGCAGTTCTTC	CASSAEGRGGWNEQFF
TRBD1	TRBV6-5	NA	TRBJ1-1	TGTGCCAGCAGTTACTTATACAGGGGAAACACTGAAGCTTTCTTT	CASSYLYRGNTEAFF
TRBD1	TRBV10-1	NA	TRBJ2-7	TGCGCCAGCAGTGAGGACAGGGTGGGCGAGCAGTACTTC	CASSEDRVGEQYF
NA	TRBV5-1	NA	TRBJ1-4	TGCGCCAGCAGCTCGGGAAGAATTGATGAAAAACTGTTTTTT	CASSSGRIDEKLFF
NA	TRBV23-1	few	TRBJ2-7	TGCGCCAGCCGAAGGGACAATTTGTACGAGCAGTACTTC	CASRRDNLYEQYF
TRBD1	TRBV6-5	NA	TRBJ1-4	TGTGCCAGCAGTATGGACAGGGATGGAAAACTGTTTTTT	CASSMDRDGKLFF
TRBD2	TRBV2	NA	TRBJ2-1	TGTGCCAGCAGGCGGACGAGCGGGGGGGGGTACAATGAGCAGTTCTTC	CASRRTSGGGYNEQFF
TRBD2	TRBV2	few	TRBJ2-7	TGTGCCAGCAGTGATTTCCCCTGGGGGACTAGCCTCGTTAGCTCCTACGAGCAGTACTTC	CASSDFPWGTSLVSSYEQYF
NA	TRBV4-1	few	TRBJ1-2	TGCGCCAGCAGCCAAGAATCCGCCGGGGGTCGGTATGGCTACACCTTC	CASSQESAGGRYGYTF
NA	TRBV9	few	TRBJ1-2	TGTGCCAGCGCTCAGGGGATTAACTATGGCTACACCTTC	CASAQGINYGYTF
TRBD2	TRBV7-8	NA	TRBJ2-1	TGTGCCAGCAGCTTTCGGAGCGGGGGGGCGGACAATGAGCAGTTCTTC	CASSFRSGGADNEQFF
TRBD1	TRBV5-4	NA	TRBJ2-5	TGTGCCAGCAGCCCGTCGACAGGGGGCGGAGAGACCCAGTACTTC	CASSPSTGGGETQYF
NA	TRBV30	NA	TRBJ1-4	TGTGCCTGGAGTAGAGGGGGTAATGAAAAACTGTTTTTT	CAWSRGGNEKLFF
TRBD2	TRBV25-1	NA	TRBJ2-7	TGTGCCAGCGGGTATGGCGGCGGGAGAAGGGGCGAGCAGTACTTC	CASGYGGGRRGEQYF
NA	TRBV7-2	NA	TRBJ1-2	TGTGCCAGCAGCTTAGACACGATTAACTATGGCTACACCTTC	CASSLDTINYGYTF
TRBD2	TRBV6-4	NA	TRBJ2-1	TGTGCCAGCAGTGACCTTGCTTGGGGGAGGGCTGATGAGCAGTTCTTC	CASSDLAWGRADEQFF
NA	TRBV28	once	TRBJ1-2	TGTGCCAGCAGTACCCCCAGGGGTGGCTACACCTTC	CASSTPRGGYTF
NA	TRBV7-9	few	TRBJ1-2	TGTGCCAGCAGCTTAGATGGGGGGGCCTATGGCTACACCTTC	CASSLDGGAYGYTF
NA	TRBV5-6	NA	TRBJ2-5	TGTGCCAGCAGCTTTCGAGCGGCCCAGTACTTC	CASSFRAAQYF
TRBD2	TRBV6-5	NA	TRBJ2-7	TGTGCCAGCAGCCCTGGACTAGCGGGAGACGAGCAGTACTTC	CASSPGLAGDEQYF
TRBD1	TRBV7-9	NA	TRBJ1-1	TGTGCCAGCAGCCGTCTCTTTTTTGGACAGGAGAACACTGAAGCTTTCTTT	CASSRLFFGQENTEAFF
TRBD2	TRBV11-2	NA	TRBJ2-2	TGTGCCAGCAGCCTCGTGCCTAGCGGGAGAAACACCGGGGAGCTGTTTTTT	CASSLVPSGRNTGELFF
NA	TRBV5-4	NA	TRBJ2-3	TGTGCCAGCAGCTTGGAGCAGGGGAATACGCAGTATTTT	CASSLEQGNTQYF
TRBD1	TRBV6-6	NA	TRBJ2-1	TGTGCCAGCAGTCGCCAGGGGGCCTCGCGGGGTGAGCAGTTCTTC	CASSRQGASRGEQFF
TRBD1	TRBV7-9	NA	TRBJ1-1	TGTGCCAGCAGCTGGGGACAGGTGAACACTGAAGCTTTCTTT	CASSWGQVNTEAFF
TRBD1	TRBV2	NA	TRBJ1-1	TGTGCCAGTGACCCGGGACAGGGGGCAGGGGACACTGAAGCTTTCTTT	CASDPGQGAGDTEAFF
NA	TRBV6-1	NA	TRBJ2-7	TGTGCCAGCACCACCTACGGGACTGGGCCCTACGAGCAGTACTTC	CASTTYGTGPYEQYF
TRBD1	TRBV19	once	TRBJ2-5	TGTGCCAGTACCTCAGGGGGCGATTCGAAGACCCAGTACTTC	CASTSGGDSKTQYF
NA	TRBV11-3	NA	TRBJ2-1	TGTGCCAGCAGCTTATTTGCGTCAGGCCTCGGTTATGAGCAGTTCTTC	CASSLFASGLGYEQFF
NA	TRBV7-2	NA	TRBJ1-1	TGTGCCAGCAGCTTTCGGTTGAACACTGAAGCTTTCTTT	CASSFRLNTEAFF
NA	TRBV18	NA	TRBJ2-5	TGTGCCAGCTCTTTCGGGGAACAAGAGACCCAGTACTTC	CASSFGEQETQYF
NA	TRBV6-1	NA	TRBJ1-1	TGTGCCAGCAGTGAAATCGGGAACACTGAAGCTTTCTTT	CASSEIGNTEAFF
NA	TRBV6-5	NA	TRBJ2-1	TGTGCCAGCAGTTACTCAGGGAGAAATGAGCAGTTCTTC	CASSYSGRNEQFF
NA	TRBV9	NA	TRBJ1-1	TGTGCCAGCAGCGTAGCTGCAGGGCTTAACACTGAAGCTTTCTTT	CASSVAAGLNTEAFF
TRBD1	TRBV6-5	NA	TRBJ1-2	TGTGCCAGCAGCCAGAGCCCCAGGACAGGGTTTGGCTACACCTTC	CASSQSPRTGFGYTF
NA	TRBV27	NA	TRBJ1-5	TGTGCCAGCAGAATATCAGGGGTGGATCAGCCCCAGCATTTT	CASRISGVDQPQHF
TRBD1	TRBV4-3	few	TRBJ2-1	TGCGCCAGCAGCTCGGACAGGGGGGTTTGGAATGAGCAGTTCTTC	CASSSDRGVWNEQFF
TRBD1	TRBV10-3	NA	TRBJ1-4	TGTGCCATCAGTGAGAGACTTACCACAGGGGGTGCAACTAATGAAAAACTGTTTTTT	CAISERLTTGGATNEKLFF
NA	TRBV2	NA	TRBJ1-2	TGTGCCAGCAGTGAACGGTCAGGGATTGGCTATGGCTACACCTTC	CASSERSGIGYGYTF
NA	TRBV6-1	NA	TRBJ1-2	TGTGCCAGCGGAGTCGTTAACTATGGCTACACCTTC	CASGVVNYGYTF
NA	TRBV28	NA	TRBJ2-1	TGTGCCAGCTGTAAGTTCGGCTACAATGAGCAGTTCTTC	CASCKFGYNEQFF
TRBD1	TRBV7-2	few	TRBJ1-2	TGTGCCAGCAGCCCCGACAGGGGGCAGGGCTATGGCTACACCTTC	CASSPDRGQGYGYTF
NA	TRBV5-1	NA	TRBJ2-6	TGCGCCAGCAGCTCCCAAGCCTCTGGGGCCAACGTCCTGACTTTC	CASSSQASGANVLTF
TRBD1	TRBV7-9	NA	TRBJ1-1	TGTGCCAGCAGCTTAGGGGGGACAGGGACCATGAACACTGAAGCTTTCTTT	CASSLGGTGTMNTEAFF
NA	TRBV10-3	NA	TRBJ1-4	TGTGCCATCAGTGAGCCCCCAGAATTGGAAAAACTGTTTTTT	CAISEPPELEKLFF
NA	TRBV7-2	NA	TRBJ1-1	TGTGCCAGCAGCGTAGGAGGCACTGAAGCTTTCTTT	CASSVGGTEAFF